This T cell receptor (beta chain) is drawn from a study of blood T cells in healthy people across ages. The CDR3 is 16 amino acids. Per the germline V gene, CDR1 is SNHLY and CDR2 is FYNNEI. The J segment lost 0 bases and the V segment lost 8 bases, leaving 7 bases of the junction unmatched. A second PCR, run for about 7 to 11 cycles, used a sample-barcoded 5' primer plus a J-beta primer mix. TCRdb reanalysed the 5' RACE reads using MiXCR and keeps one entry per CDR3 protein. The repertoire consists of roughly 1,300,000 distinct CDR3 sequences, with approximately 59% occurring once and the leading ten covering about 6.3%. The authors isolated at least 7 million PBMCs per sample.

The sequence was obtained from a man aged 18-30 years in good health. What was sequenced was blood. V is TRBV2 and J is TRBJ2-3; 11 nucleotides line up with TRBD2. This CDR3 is CASDSGTSGSTDTQYF. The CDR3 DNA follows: TGTGCCAGCGATTCCGGGACTAGCGGTAGCACAGATACGCAGTATTTT.